The TCR beta chain under discussion was sequenced for a study of cytomegalovirus exposure and HLA in healthy donors. Germline lookup yields CDR1 SGHTS and CDR2 YDEGEE. Trimming pared 4 bases from V and 3 bases from J, leaving 14 bases between. The CDR3 is 14 residues long. It was with 60 Vbeta and 13 Jbeta primers that the PCR ran. Generated by immunoSEQ multiplex PCR, the TCRdb table keeps only in-frame clones and is missing some. The sample yields about 130,000 clones, 80% seen once. Remarks on this clone: What it recognizes is unknown.

General study results and limits: Confirmation was obtained in vitro that a few CMV-associated chains are specific for CMV antigens. Highly shared sequence variants in one cluster were likely a sequencing artifact.

The chain is built from TRBV5-8 and TRBJ2-7; a possible D gene is TRBD1 (6 bases). The sequenced material came from PBMCs. The TCR was taken from a female donor in good health and CMV-seronegative. The CDR3 bases are TGTGCCAGCAGCCCCCGGGACATCCGCTACGAGCAGTACTTC. This codes for CASSPRDIRYEQYF.